These 28 T cell receptor beta chains were all obtained from the same sample, sequenced in a study of cytomegalovirus exposure and HLA in healthy donors. The study ran its PCR with 60 Vbeta and 13 Jbeta primers. Clones were sequenced by immunoSEQ multiplex PCR, and TCRdb holds only the in-frame ones, with some missing. With 55,000 to 85,000 clones in the sample, the ten largest clones hold roughly 2.3%. Source material: PBMCs. These receptors were obtained from a female donor in good health and CMV-seropositive.

As DNA, the CDR3 is TGCGCCAGCAGCGCTGGGCTCCAGCTTGCGGAGACCCAGTACTTC. This translates into CASSAGLQLAETQYF. The V call is TRBV4-3, the J call TRBJ2-5; D is unresolved. The CDR3 is 15 residues long. V lost 5 bases and J 5 bases, leaving 18 bases between the germline ends. Germline V CDR1 and CDR2: LGHNA, YSLEER.

V and J are TRBV30 and TRBJ1-6, with D tentatively TRBD1 (6 bases). The germline V and J ends were trimmed by 5 bases and 4 bases, with 6 bases remaining between them. Per germline, CDR1 GTSNPN and CDR2 SVGIG (reference sequence). The CDR3 contains 12 residues. CDR3 in DNA: TGTGCCTGGGGACAGTATAATTCACCCCTCCACTTT. Protein product: CAWGQYNSPLHF.

The CDR3 DNA follows: TGTGCCAGCGGTGGGGAGGGCTACACCTTC. It specifies CASGGEGYTF. The gene calls are TRBV28 and TRBJ1-2; D not certain. CDR3 length: 10 amino acids. Germline-derived CDR1 and CDR2 are MDHEN and SYDVKM. With 8 bases removed from V and 8 bases from J, the gap between germline ends came to 9 bases.

The chain recombines TRBV19 with TRBJ2-1, with 9 bases fitting TRBD2. This CDR3 has 15 amino acids. The V segment lost 6 bases and the J segment 5 bases; nucleotides outside the gene matches: 8. In germline, CDR1 is LNHDA, CDR2 SQIVND (reference sequence). CDR3 coding DNA: TGTGCCAGTAGAATGGGGCTAGCGGGGCACAATGAGCAGTTCTTC. Translating gives CASRMGLAGHNEQFF.

The rearrangement links TRBV6-1 to TRBJ1-6; the match to TRBD1 covers 7 bases. This CDR3 is 13 amino acids long. Germline CDR1 and CDR2: MNHNS and SASEGT. After removal of 2 bases from V and 14 bases from J, the junction contained 6 bases not matched to a gene. CDR3 in amino acids: CASSEQGGPSLHF. CDR3 DNA sequence: TGTGCCAGCAGTGAACAGGGGGGACCTTCCCTCCACTTT.

The chain joins TRBV7-2 to TRBJ2-3; D is unclear. This CDR3 region has 15 residues. V lost 1 base and J 2 bases, leaving 10 bases between the germline ends. The V gene's germline CDR1 is SGHTA and CDR2 FQGNSA. The CDR3 coding sequence is TGTGCCAGCAGCTTAGGCCTAGGTGTCACAGATACGCAGTATTTT. Translated, it gives CASSLGLGVTDTQYF.

The chain is built from TRBV7-8 and TRBJ1-1; D may be TRBD1 (6 bases). The CDR3 is made up of 15 amino acids. The germline gives CDR1 SGHVS, CDR2 FQNEAQ. V was shortened by 3 bases and J by 4 bases, with 15 bases between the two germline ends. The CDR3 nucleotides are TGTGCCAGCAGCTTTCCCTGGGGGGGCGGCACTGAAGCTTTCTTT. Its translation: CASSFPWGGGTEAFF.

The genes are TRBV4-2 and TRBJ1-4; tentatively, D is TRBD1 (5 bases). Trimming pared 0 bases from V and 1 base from J, leaving 9 bases between. CDR3 length: 16 residues. Germline V gives CDR1 LGHNA, CDR2 YNFKEQ. DNA of the CDR3: TGTGCCAGCAGCCAAGATCCCCAGGGAACTAATGAAAAACTGTTTTTT. Translated: CASSQDPQGTNEKLFF.

The V gene is TRBV27, the J gene TRBJ2-3; 7 nucleotides agree with TRBD2. The CDR3 is 16 amino acids. V gave up 7 bases and J gave up 4 bases; unmatched junction bases: 14. Per the germline V gene, CDR1 is MNHEY and CDR2 is SMNVEV (reference sequence). The CDR3: CASTLKRGGFADTQYF. The CDR3 region has the DNA TGTGCCAGCACCCTGAAGAGGGGAGGGTTTGCAGATACGCAGTATTTT.

The chain employs TRBV7-2 and TRBJ1-3, with a weak D call TRBD1 (5 bases). The V gene's germline CDR1 is SGHTA and CDR2 FQGNSA. The CDR3 totals 15 residues. The ends were cut back, 5 bases at V and 0 bases at J, with 11 bases in the middle. The CDR3 loop is CASSQGVASGNTIYF. CDR3 DNA sequence: TGTGCCAGCAGCCAAGGGGTCGCCTCTGGAAACACCATATATTTT. The full variable domain, rest sourced from reference TRBV7-2 and TRBJ1-3, is GAGVSQSPSNKVTEKGKDVELRCDPISGHTALYWYRQSLGQGLEFLIYFQGNSAPDKSGLPSDRFSAERTGGSVSTLTIQRTQQEDSAVYLCASSQGVASGNTIYFGEGSWLTVV.

This chain links TRBV30 with TRBJ1-1, with D perhaps matching TRBD1 (6 bases). Germline values: CDR1 GTSNPN, CDR2 SVGIG (reference sequence). V dropped 0 bases and J dropped 0 bases, with 17 bases sitting between them. The CDR3 has 17 amino acids. CDR3 sequence (DNA): TGTGCCTGGAGTGTACCCCGGACAGCAACCATGAACACTGAAGCTTTCTTT. Translating gives CAWSVPRTATMNTEAFF.

The V gene is TRBV5-6, the J gene TRBJ1-5, with a possible D match to TRBD1 (5 bases). Germline CDR1 reads SGHDT; CDR2 reads YYEEEE. The CDR3 consists of 15 residues. Between the trimmed V and J ends, which lost 4 bases and 7 bases, there was a span of 18 bases. The CDR3 sequence: CASSRWATVRQPQHF. DNA for the CDR3: TGTGCCAGCAGCCGCTGGGCGACAGTTCGGCAGCCCCAGCATTTT.

The rearrangement uses TRBV6-6 and TRBJ1-2; tentative D call: TRBD1 (5 bases). The CDR3 contains 14 residues. Germline V gene data show CDR1 as MNHNY and CDR2 as SVGAGI (reference sequence). V gave up 0 bases and J gave up 4 bases, with 9 bases separating them. The CDR3 region is CASSYSGGIYGYTF. The CDR3, as DNA: TGTGCCAGCAGTTACTCCGGGGGTATCTATGGCTACACCTTC.

The rearrangement uses TRBV25-1 and TRBJ2-5, with 9 bases identical to TRBD2. Germline assignment: CDR1 MGHDK and CDR2 SYGVNS. CDR3 length: 15 residues. Trimming cost V 6 bases and J 7 bases; bases outside gene matches: 12. The DNA for the CDR3 is TGTGCCAGCAGGGACATAGCGGGGGTGGGGGGGACCCAGTACTTC. Residues: CASRDIAGVGGTQYF.

The V gene is TRBV4-3, the J gene TRBJ1-3; unclear D gene. V dropped 1 base and J dropped 1 base, with 8 bases sitting between them. The length of the CDR3 is 15 residues. The germline V gene has CDR1 LGHNA and CDR2 YSLEER. CDR3 protein: CASSQGRGSGNTIYF. The CDR3 DNA reads TGCGCCAGCAGCCAAGGGCGGGGATCTGGAAACACCATATATTTT.

The genes are TRBV6-5 and TRBJ1-4, with a weak D call TRBD1 (6 bases). Germline V gene lookup returns CDR1 MNHEY and CDR2 SVGAGI. V lost 0 bases and J lost 7, with 12 bases in between. The CDR3 length is 15 residues. The CDR3 here is CASSYSGGGGEKLFF. CDR3 nucleotides: TGTGCCAGCAGTTACTCGGGAGGGGGAGGTGAAAAACTGTTTTTT.

The V call is TRBV7-9, the J call TRBJ2-7, with D possibly matching TRBD2 (6 bases). This CDR3 is 13 amino acids long. V dropped 5 bases and J dropped 2 bases, with 10 bases sitting between them. Looked up from germline, CDR1 is SEHNR and CDR2 is FQNEAQ (reference sequence). In nucleotides, the CDR3 is TGTGCCAGCAGCCCGCCTAGCGCCTACGAGCAGTACTTC. It translates to CASSPPSAYEQYF.

The DNA for the CDR3 is TGTGCCAGCAGTGTTTTCTCGGGACAGACGAGAGGTGGCTACACCTTC. Its protein is CASSVFSGQTRGGYTF. The chain couples TRBV28 to TRBJ1-2; TRBD1 matches at 7 bases. The germline CDR1 and CDR2 sequences are MDHEN and SYDVKM. Germline trimming cut 5 bases from V and 7 bases from J; bases unmatched to any gene: 16. The CDR3 spans 16 residues.

This chain connects TRBV6-6 to TRBJ2-1; 10 bases match TRBD2. This CDR3 comprises 13 residues. The V gene end was trimmed by 1 base and the J gene end by 16 bases; junction bases not matched to a gene: 7. Germline CDR1 and CDR2: MNHNY and SVGAGI (reference sequence). CDR3 nucleotide sequence: TGTGCCAGCAGTTACTACTTGGGGACTAGCGCCTTCTTC. Protein sequence: CASSYYLGTSAFF.

This chain joins TRBV7-2 and TRBJ2-7; D perhaps matches TRBD1 (6 bases). The CDR3 length is 13 residues. With 5 bases removed from V and 6 bases from J, the gap between germline ends came to 14 bases. From germline, CDR1 is SGHTA and CDR2 FQGNSA. The DNA for the CDR3 is TGTGCCAGCAGCACCCTACAGGGTGCCGAGCAGTACTTC. This sequence encodes CASSTLQGAEQYF.

A word on this clone: The sample contains more than one DNA sequence encoding this CDR3. The V gene is TRBV7-2, the J gene TRBJ2-7; D call uncertain. V lost 3 bases to trimming and J lost 3 bases, with 9 bases between them. The CDR3 runs to 13 residues. Germline V gene sequence: CDR1 SGHTA, CDR2 FQGNSA. The CDR3 protein is CASSLNRDYEQYF. DNA for the CDR3: TGTGCCAGCAGCTTGAACAGAGACTACGAGCAGTACTTC.

The V call is TRBV7-8, the J call TRBJ1-1; D is uncertain. Per germline, CDR1 SGHVS and CDR2 FQNEAQ. Trimming stripped 5 bases from V and 0 bases from J, with 19 bases between. The CDR3 contains 17 residues. CDR3 in DNA: TGTGCCAGCAGCCCCGGGCCCGGGAGCACGGTGAACACTGAAGCTTTCTTT. Translated: CASSPGPGSTVNTEAFF.

In regard to this clone: The same CDR3 can be traced to other DNA sequences in this sample. V and J are TRBV28 and TRBJ1-5, with a weak D call TRBD1 (5 bases). Germline CDR1 and CDR2: MDHEN and SYDVKM. Trimming pared 8 bases from V and 7 bases from J, leaving 9 bases between. CDR3 length: 11 residues. CDR3: CASSSGQPQHF. The DNA of the CDR3 is TGTGCCAGCTCCTCAGGGCAGCCCCAGCATTTT.

The chain uses TRBV27 and TRBJ1-5; 9 bases fit TRBD1. V shed 6 bases, J shed 0 bases, and the junction held 18 bases outside the gene matches. Germline V lookup: CDR1 MNHEY, CDR2 SMNVEV (reference sequence). CDR3 length: 20 residues. The CDR3 sequence: CASSQRYLTGTGYSNQPQHF. Here the CDR3 DNA reads TGTGCCAGCAGCCAGAGATACCTTACCGGGACAGGGTATAGCAATCAGCCCCAGCATTTT.

Notes on this clone: Different DNA sequences within this sample yield the same CDR3. This chain connects TRBV4-2 to TRBJ1-2; D may be TRBD1 (5 bases). This CDR3 spans 15 amino acids. From germline, CDR1 is LGHNA and CDR2 YNFKEQ. V was clipped by 0 bases and J by 4 bases, with 12 bases between them. In nucleotides, the CDR3 is TGTGCCAGCAGCCAAGAGCTAGGGGCCCTCTATGGCTACACCTTC. Encoded protein: CASSQELGALYGYTF.

The V and J genes are TRBV7-2 and TRBJ2-1; 9 nucleotides align to TRBD1. The V segment lost 1 base and the J segment 0 bases; nucleotides outside the gene matches: 7. Germline CDR1 is SGHTA and CDR2 is FQGNSA. The CDR3 is made up of 18 amino acids. CDR3 DNA: TGTGCCAGCAGCTTAGTAGGGGGGACAGGGTTCTCCTACAATGAGCAGTTCTTC. The encoded protein is CASSLVGGTGFSYNEQFF.

The J gene is TRBJ2-1, the V gene TRBV6-5; possibly TRBD2 for D (7 bases). Germline CDR1 MNHEY, CDR2 SVGAGI. Trimming pared 0 bases from V and 8 bases from J, leaving 14 bases between. This CDR3 contains 15 residues. This CDR3 reads CASSYSIQGRDEQFF. CDR3 nucleotides: TGTGCCAGCAGTTACTCGATTCAGGGGAGGGATGAGCAGTTCTTC.

V usage is TRBV20-1 and J usage is TRBJ2-3, with D possibly being TRBD1 (5 bases). V was clipped by 5 bases and J by 10 bases, with 13 bases between them. The CDR3 runs to 11 residues. CDR1 and CDR2 from the germline V gene are DFQATT and SNEGSKA (reference sequence). The CDR3 DNA is TGCAGTGCTGGCCTTGGGGCAGCGCAGTATTTT. It is translated as CSAGLGAAQYF.